Below, one T cell receptor beta chain is given with its context. This entry belongs to a study of T cell changes during pregnancy in multiple sclerosis. Profiling relied on immunoSEQ multiplex PCR, and the TCRdb table lists in-frame clones only, not all of them. The table shows fewer than 85,000 clones, with 90% to 95% occurring only once. Germline V lookup: CDR1 GTSNPN, CDR2 SVGIG (reference sequence). This CDR3 region has 15 residues. Germline trimming cut 5 bases from V and 6 bases from J; bases unmatched to any gene: 9. The clonotype comes from a female donor with multiple sclerosis, enrolled in a pregnancy study. The chain employs TRBV30 and TRBJ2-2, with 10 positions matching TRBD2. Sample: peripheral blood, taken in the second trimester of pregnancy. The CDR3 is CAWGGLAGEAGELFF. The DNA of the CDR3 is TGTGCCTGGGGGGGGCTAGCGGGAGAGGCCGGGGAGCTGTTTTTT.